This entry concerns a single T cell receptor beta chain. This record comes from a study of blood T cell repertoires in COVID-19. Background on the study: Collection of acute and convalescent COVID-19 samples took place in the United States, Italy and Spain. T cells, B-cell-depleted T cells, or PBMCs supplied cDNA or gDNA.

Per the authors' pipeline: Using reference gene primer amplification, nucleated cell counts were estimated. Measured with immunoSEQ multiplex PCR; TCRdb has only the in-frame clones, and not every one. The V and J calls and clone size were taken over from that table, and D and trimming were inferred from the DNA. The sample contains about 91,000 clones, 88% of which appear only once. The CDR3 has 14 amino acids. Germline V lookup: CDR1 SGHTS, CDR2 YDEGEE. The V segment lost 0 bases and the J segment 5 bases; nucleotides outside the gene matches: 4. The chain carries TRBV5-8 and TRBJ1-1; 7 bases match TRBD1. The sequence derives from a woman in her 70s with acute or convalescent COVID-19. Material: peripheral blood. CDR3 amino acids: CASSLGYRGTEAFF. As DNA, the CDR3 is TGTGCCAGCAGCTTGGGATACAGGGGAACTGAAGCTTTCTTT.